The rows below give T cell receptor beta chains drawn from one sample of a study of T cell repertoires in cytomegalovirus infection. TCRdb re-analysed the reads in MiXCR, keeping a single row per CDR3 protein. This sample has about 350,000 distinct CDR3 sequences, with roughly 34% found just once. The antigens these receptors bind are not known. The sequenced sample was cultured PBMCs, obtained from culture after CMV antigen stimulation. Every receptor here comes from a human donor in good health (CMV status not recorded). Some clones in this sample may be carry-over from other donors' samples. CDR3s include the opening cysteine and the closing phenylalanine or tryptophan. A D gene is named only where the DNA matches it firmly. Part of the rows lack a size; the others show once, few, many or a class for expanded clones.

>TRBD2|TRBJ2-4|NA|16|TRBV20-1
TGCAGTGCTGGTGAGATAGCGGGCGGAGGAATGAACATTCAGTACTTC
CSAGEIAGGGMNIQYF
>NA|TRBJ2-1|NA|13|TRBV7-2
TGTGCCAGCGGGGTGGGACTTCTCAATGAGCAGTTCTTC
CASGVGLLNEQFF
>NA|TRBJ1-2|few|15|TRBV7-2
TGTGCCAGCAGTAAAGAACGGGGACTTAACTATGGCTACACCTTC
CASSKERGLNYGYTF
>NA|TRBJ1-2|NA|15|TRBV12-3/TRBV12-4
TGTGCCAGCAGTCTGATCGGGGGAACTCTCTATGGCTACACCTTC
CASSLIGGTLYGYTF
>TRBD2|TRBJ2-1|many|15|TRBV20-1
TGCAGTGCTCCCGACCCGAGCGGGAGCGGAAATGAGCAGTTCTTC
CSAPDPSGSGNEQFF
>TRBD1|TRBJ2-2|few|14|TRBV12-3/TRBV12-4
TGTGCCAGCAGTGTACAGGGGGTCACCGGGGAGCTGTTTTTT
CASSVQGVTGELFF
>TRBD1|TRBJ1-2|NA|16|TRBV7-8
TGTGCCAGCAGCTTAGGACAGGGGGAAGGTTCCTATGGCTACACCTTC
CASSLGQGEGSYGYTF
>NA|TRBJ2-7|few|15|TRBV6-5
TGTGCCAGCAGTTACCTTCCACAGGGCCCCTACGAGCAGTACTTC
CASSYLPQGPYEQYF
>NA|TRBJ1-3|few|19|TRBV7-2
TGTGCCAGCAGCCCCGTTTGGGCAGTTCTCGGCCGCTCTGGAAACACCATATATTTT
CASSPVWAVLGRSGNTIYF
>TRBD1|TRBJ2-1|NA|16|TRBV11-2
TGTGCCAGCAGCTTCCTTCGGGGACAGGGTGCAAATGAGCAGTTCTTC
CASSFLRGQGANEQFF
>NA|TRBJ2-5|few|15|TRBV5-6
TGTGCCAGCAGCTTGGAAAAGACAGGGAGGGAGACCCAGTACTTC
CASSLEKTGRETQYF
>NA|TRBJ1-1|NA|15|TRBV7-3
TGTGCCAGCAGCTTAGGCGGGGGAACGCACACTGAAGCTTTCTTT
CASSLGGGTHTEAFF
>NA|TRBJ2-3|few|13|TRBV12-3/TRBV12-4
TGTGCCAGCAGCCAATCTTATACAGATACGCAGTATTTT
CASSQSYTDTQYF
>TRBD2|TRBJ2-5|NA|16|TRBV6-1
TGTGCCAGCAGTGACATCGGAGCTAGCGGGAGGGAGACCCAGTACTTC
CASSDIGASGRETQYF
>NA|TRBJ1-2|NA|16|TRBV7-4
TGTGCCAGCAGCTTAATGGCGGGGTCCGGGAACTATGGCTACACCTTC
CASSLMAGSGNYGYTF
>TRBD1|TRBJ2-5|few|16|TRBV24-1
TGTGCCACCGCTTCTTCTGGGACAGAGTACCAAGAGACCCAGTACTTC
CATASSGTEYQETQYF
>TRBD2|TRBJ2-2|NA|20|TRBV15
TGTGCCACCAGCAGAGATTATGGCGGGAGGACCCTTTCTGGCGCCGGGGAGCTGTTTTTT
CATSRDYGGRTLSGAGELFF